This TCR beta chain was captured by sequencing in a study of blood T cell repertoires in COVID-19. Data came from immunoSEQ multiplex PCR; TCRdb stores just in-frame clones and leaves some out. The sample holds a few hundred thousand clones; over 80% are singletons and the top ten take 1.2%. V was trimmed by 7 bases and J by 3 bases, leaving 12 bases between them. The V gene's germline CDR1 is LNHDA and CDR2 SQIVND (reference sequence). The CDR3 runs to 13 residues. Participants reported their clinical history, and cohort assignment relied on those reports. The clonotype originates from a human donor in a cohort exposed to, infected with or recovered from COVID-19 (not recorded which). The donor label of this sample is uncertain. Sequenced: PBMCs or T cells enriched from blood (not recorded which). This rearrangement joins TRBV19 to TRBJ1-2; TRBD1 is a possible D gene (6 bases). The CDR3 protein is CASTPQGHYGYTF. CDR3 coding DNA: TGTGCCAGTACCCCTCAGGGGCACTATGGCTACACCTTC.